This record concerns one T cell receptor beta chain sequence. Its specificity is not known. This entry comes from a study of cytomegalovirus exposure and HLA in healthy donors. Findings of the study overall: Diagnosis of cytomegalovirus status made by the classifier reportedly showed high specificity and sensitivity.

V lost 1 base and J lost 1; bases outside the gene matches: 0. Germline CDR1 KGHSH, CDR2 LQKENI. The CDR3 has 15 residues. Primers: 60 Vbeta forward and 13 Jbeta reverse. Some clones are missing from TCRdb's copy, which holds only in-frame ones; the method was immunoSEQ multiplex PCR. The sample lists more than 140,000 clones; around 80% were seen once. The chain uses TRBV18 and TRBJ2-5; 10 positions agree with TRBD2. The sample taken for sequencing was PBMCs. This TCR came from a man aged 25-40 years in good health and CMV-seropositive. This CDR3 is CASSPRTSGQETQYF. DNA of the CDR3: TGTGCCAGCTCACCACGGACTAGCGGCCAAGAGACCCAGTACTTC.